This record concerns one T cell receptor (beta chain) sequence. TCRdb keeps only in-frame clones here, not all; method: immunoSEQ multiplex PCR. The sample shows roughly 72,000 clones, 60% to 85% of them seen only once. This record belongs to a study of blood T cell repertoires in COVID-19. Deletions cut 5 bases from V and 8 bases from J, with 15 bases between. The CDR3 length is 12 residues. The V gene's germline CDR1 is GTSNPN and CDR2 SVGIG (reference sequence). The chain combines TRBV30 with TRBJ1-1; tentative D call: TRBD1 (5 bases). The receptor was isolated from a woman of 80 years or more with active or convalescent COVID-19. Material for sequencing was peripheral blood. CDR3 protein: CAWAYRPLEAFF. The DNA for the CDR3 is TGTGCCTGGGCCTACAGGCCTCTGGAAGCTTTCTTT.